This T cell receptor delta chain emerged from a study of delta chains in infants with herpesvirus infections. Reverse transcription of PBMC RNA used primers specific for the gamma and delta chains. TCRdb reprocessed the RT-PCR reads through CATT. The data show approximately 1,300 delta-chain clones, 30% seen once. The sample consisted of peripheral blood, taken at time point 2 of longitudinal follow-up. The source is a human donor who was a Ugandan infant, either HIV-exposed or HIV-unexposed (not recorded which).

This chain's CDR3 is CALGEIRPSWGWGMVLIF. CDR3 coding DNA: TGTGCTCTTGGGGAAATTCGGCCTTCATGGGGCTGGGGGATGGTACTCATCTTT. The rearrangement uses TRDV1 and TRDJ1, with 9 bases fitting TRDD3. CDR1 is TSWWSYY and CDR2 is QGS in the germline V gene. The CDR3 sequence is 18 residues long. V was pared by 2 bases and J by 10 bases, with 20 bases of the junction left unmatched.